Ten or more counts support the clone carrying this TCR beta chain. The target antigen is unknown. The sample originates from a study of blood T cells in healthy people across ages. Notes on the study in general: With naive T cell percentage, TCR beta diversity showed a strong correlation.

Next came a second PCR, run for roughly 6 to 11 cycles, which used a sample-barcoded 5' primer along with a J-beta primer mix. Each CDR3 protein gets one entry after TCRdb re-called the 5' RACE reads with MiXCR. The table includes approximately 1.5 million distinct CDR3 sequences, around 36% detected once. Per the germline V gene, CDR1 is LGHNA and CDR2 is YNFKEQ. This CDR3 is 15 amino acids long. J was trimmed by 2 bases and V by 1 base; bases with no gene match: 4. Sequenced material: blood. The gene calls are TRBV4-2 and TRBJ2-7; the match to TRBD1 covers 8 bases. The sequence derives from a woman in her twenties or thirties in good health. CDR3 DNA: TGTGCCAGCAGCCAAGTGGACAGGGAGACCTACGAGCAGTACTTC. Translation: CASSQVDRETYEQYF.